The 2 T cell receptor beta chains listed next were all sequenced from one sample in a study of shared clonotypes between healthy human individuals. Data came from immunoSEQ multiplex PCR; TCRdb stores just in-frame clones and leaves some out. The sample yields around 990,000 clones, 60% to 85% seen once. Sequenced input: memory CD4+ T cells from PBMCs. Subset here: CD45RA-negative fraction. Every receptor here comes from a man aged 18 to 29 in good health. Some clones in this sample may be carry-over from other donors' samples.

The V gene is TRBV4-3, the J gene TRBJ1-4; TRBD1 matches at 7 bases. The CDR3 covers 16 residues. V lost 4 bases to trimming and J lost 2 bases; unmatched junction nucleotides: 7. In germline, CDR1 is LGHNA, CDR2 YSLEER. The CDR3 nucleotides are TGCGCCAGCAGCCGACGACAGGGTTGGACTAATGAAAAACTGTTTTTT. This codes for CASSRRQGWTNEKLFF.

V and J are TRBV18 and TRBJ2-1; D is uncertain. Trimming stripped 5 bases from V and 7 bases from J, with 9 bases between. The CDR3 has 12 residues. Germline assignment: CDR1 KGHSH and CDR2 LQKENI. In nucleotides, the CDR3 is TGTGCCAGCTCATTCCAGACTAATGAGCAGTTCTTC. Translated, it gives CASSFQTNEQFF.